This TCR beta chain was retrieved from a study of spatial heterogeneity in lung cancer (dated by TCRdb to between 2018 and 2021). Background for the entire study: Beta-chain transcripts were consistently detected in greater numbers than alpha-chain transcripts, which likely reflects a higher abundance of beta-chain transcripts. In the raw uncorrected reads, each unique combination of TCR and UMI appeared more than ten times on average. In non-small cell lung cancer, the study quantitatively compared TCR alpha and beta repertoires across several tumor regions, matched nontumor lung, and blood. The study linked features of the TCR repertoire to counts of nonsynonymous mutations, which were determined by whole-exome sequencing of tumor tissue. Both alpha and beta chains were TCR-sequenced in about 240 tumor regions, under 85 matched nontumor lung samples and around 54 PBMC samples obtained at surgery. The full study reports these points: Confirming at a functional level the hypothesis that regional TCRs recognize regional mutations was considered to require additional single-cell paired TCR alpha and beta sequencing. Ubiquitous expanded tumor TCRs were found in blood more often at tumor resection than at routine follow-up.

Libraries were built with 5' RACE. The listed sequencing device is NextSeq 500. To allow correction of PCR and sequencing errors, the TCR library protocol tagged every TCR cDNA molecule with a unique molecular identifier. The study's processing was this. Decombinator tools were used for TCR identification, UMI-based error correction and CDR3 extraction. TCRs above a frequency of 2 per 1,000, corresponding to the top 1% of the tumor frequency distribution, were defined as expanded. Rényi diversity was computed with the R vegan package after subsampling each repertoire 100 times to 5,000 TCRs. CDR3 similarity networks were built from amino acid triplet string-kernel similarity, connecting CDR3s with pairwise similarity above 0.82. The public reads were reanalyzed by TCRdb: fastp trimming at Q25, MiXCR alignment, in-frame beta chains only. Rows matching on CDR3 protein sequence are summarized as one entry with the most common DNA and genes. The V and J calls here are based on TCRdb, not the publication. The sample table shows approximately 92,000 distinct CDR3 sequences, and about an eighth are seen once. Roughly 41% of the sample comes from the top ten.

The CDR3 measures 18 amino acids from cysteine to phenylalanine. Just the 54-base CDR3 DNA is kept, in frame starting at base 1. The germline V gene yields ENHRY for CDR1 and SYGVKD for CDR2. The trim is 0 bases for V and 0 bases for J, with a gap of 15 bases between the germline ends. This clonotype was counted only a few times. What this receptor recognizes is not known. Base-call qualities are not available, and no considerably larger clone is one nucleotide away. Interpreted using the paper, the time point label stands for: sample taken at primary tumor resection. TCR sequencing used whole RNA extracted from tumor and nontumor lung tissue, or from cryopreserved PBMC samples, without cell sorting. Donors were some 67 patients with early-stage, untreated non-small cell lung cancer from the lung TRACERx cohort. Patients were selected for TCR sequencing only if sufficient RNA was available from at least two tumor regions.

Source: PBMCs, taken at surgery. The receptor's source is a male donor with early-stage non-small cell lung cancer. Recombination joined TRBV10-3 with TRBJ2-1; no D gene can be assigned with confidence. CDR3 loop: CAISESGSVGHSYNEQFF. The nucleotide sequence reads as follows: TGTGCCATCAGTGAGTCAGGTTCCGTCGGGCACTCCTACAATGAGCAGTTCTTC.